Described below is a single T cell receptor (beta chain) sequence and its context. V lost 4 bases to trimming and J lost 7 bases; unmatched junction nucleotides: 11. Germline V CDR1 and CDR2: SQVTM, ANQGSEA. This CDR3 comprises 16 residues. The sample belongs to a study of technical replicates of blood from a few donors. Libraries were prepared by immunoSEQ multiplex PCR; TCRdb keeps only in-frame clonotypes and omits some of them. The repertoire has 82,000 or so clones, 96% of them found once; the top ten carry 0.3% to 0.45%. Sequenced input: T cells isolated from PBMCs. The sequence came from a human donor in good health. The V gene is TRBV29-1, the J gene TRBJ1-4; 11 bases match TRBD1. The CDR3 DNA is TGCAGCGTTGTTCCGGGACAGGGGGTTACTGGTGAAAAACTGTTTTTT. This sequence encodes CSVVPGQGVTGEKLFF.